These 12 T cell receptor beta chains came from one sample sequenced in a study of cytomegalovirus exposure and HLA in healthy donors. Use of 60 Vbeta and 13 Jbeta primers characterized the PCR. Data came from immunoSEQ multiplex PCR; TCRdb stores just in-frame clones and leaves some out. The table records approximately 140,000 clones, about 78% of them present only once. Material for sequencing was PBMCs. The receptors derive from a male donor in good health and CMV-seronegative.

The V gene is TRBV11-2, the J gene TRBJ2-1, with a possible D match to TRBD2 (6 bases). V was shortened by 0 bases and J by 4 bases, with 10 bases between the two germline ends. This CDR3 is built from 15 residues. Germline V gives CDR1 SGHAT, CDR2 FQNNGV. In DNA form, the CDR3 reads TGTGCCAGCAGCTTAGAGTGGGGGGTGTACAATGAGCAGTTCTTC. Protein product: CASSLEWGVYNEQFF. The whole variable domain, filled in from reference TRBV11-2 and TRBJ2-1, reads EAGVAQSPRYKIIEKRQSVAFWCNPISGHATLYWYQQILGQGPKLLIQFQNNGVVDDSQLPKDRFSAERLKGVDSTLKIQPAKLEDSAVYLCASSLEWGVYNEQFFGPGTRLTVL.

This chain uses TRBV2 with TRBJ1-2, with 9 bases fitting TRBD1. With V trimmed by 4 bases and J by 8 bases, 11 bases remained unmatched. The CDR3 extends over 15 amino acids. The germline V gene encodes CDR1 SNHLY and CDR2 FYNNEI. CDR3 sequence (DNA): TGTGCCAGCAGTGCCCGTGGGACAGGGATACGAGGCTACACCTTC. It translates to CASSARGTGIRGYTF. Looking up the rest from reference TRBV2 and TRBJ1-2 gives the full variable domain: EPEVTQTPSHQVTQMGQEVILRCVPISNHLYFYWYRQILGQKVEFLVSFYNNEISEKSEIFDDQFSVERPDGSNFTLKIRSTKLEDSAMYFCASSARGTGIRGYTFGSGTRLTVV.

This rearrangement joins TRBV7-9 to TRBJ2-7; D is perhaps TRBD1 (7 bases). Per the germline V gene, CDR1 is SEHNR and CDR2 is FQNEAQ (reference sequence). The CDR3 contains 17 residues. V gave up 5 bases and J gave up 7 bases, with 27 bases separating them. The CDR3: CASSQIRGGGTAGEQYF. CDR3 DNA: TGTGCCAGCAGCCAAATAAGAGGGGGCGGGACGGCGGGGGAGCAGTACTTC.

This clone came up a few times. The V gene is TRBV6-5, the J gene TRBJ1-5; D remains unclear. The CDR3 is 13 amino acids. The ends were cut back, 2 bases at V and 7 bases at J, with 9 bases in the middle. Germline V gives CDR1 MNHEY, CDR2 SVGAGI. The CDR3 region is CASSYGLTQPQHF. The CDR3 DNA is TGTGCCAGCAGTTACGGTCTGACACAGCCCCAGCATTTT.

The CDR3, as DNA: TGTGCCAGCAGTGGGTACCAAACTGGGACAGGGCTTATTAAACTGTTTTTT. Amino acids: CASSGYQTGTGLIKLFF. The chain carries TRBV2 and TRBJ1-4, with 9 bases that match TRBD1. Germline V CDR1 and CDR2: SNHLY, FYNNEI. The CDR3 loop spans 17 amino acids. Trimming took 4 bases from V and 11 from J; bases not matched to a gene: 17.

This clone has a handful of counts. J is TRBJ2-7 and V is TRBV19; weak D call: TRBD2 (5 bases). Trimming pared 9 bases from V and 2 bases from J, leaving 17 bases between. The CDR3 runs to 14 residues. CDR1 is LNHDA and CDR2 is SQIVND in the germline V gene (reference sequence). Here the CDR3 DNA reads TGTGCCAGCCGGGGTCCCCTCTATCCCTACGAGCAGTACTTC. Protein sequence: CASRGPLYPYEQYF.

This rearrangement joins TRBV18 to TRBJ2-5, with D unresolved. CDR1 and CDR2 from the germline V gene are KGHSH and LQKENI. CDR3 length equals 13 residues. Trimming stripped 6 bases from V and 2 bases from J, with 10 bases between. CDR3 DNA sequence: TGTGCCAGCTCCCGCGATCTACAAGAGACCCAGTACTTC. This sequence encodes CASSRDLQETQYF.

The V and J genes are TRBV10-3 and TRBJ2-5, with 11 positions matching TRBD2. This CDR3 spans 15 amino acids. Germline CDR1 is ENHRY and CDR2 is SYGVKD. V lost 10 bases and J lost 5; bases outside the gene matches: 12. In nucleotides, the CDR3 is TGTGCCAGCGATAGCGGGAGGGGGGAGAGTGAGACCCAGTACTTC. Its translation: CASDSGRGESETQYF.

The V gene is TRBV7-2, the J gene TRBJ2-1; 9 bases line up with TRBD2. The germline CDR1 and CDR2 sequences are SGHTA and FQGNSA. The CDR3 covers 15 residues. J gave up 1 base and V 5 bases, and 3 bases lay outside the gene matches. The DNA for the CDR3 is TGTGCCAGCAGCCAGAGCGGGGGGTCCTACAATGAGCAGTTCTTC. Translation gives CASSQSGGSYNEQFF.

The chain carries TRBV7-6 and TRBJ1-1, with D possibly TRBD1 on 5 matching bases. CDR1 is SGHVS and CDR2 is FNYEAQ in the germline V gene. The CDR3 loop spans 15 amino acids. Trimming stripped 1 base from V and 4 bases from J, with 13 bases between. The CDR3 DNA reads TGTGCCAGCAGCTTAGTACGGGGGGAGGGCACTGAAGCTTTCTTT. Translating gives CASSLVRGEGTEAFF.

The sample holds one count of this clone. This chain connects TRBV7-2 to TRBJ2-7, with a weak D call TRBD2 (5 bases). Trimming pared 5 bases from V and 3 bases from J, leaving 11 bases between. Germline loops: CDR1 SGHTA, CDR2 FQGNSA. The CDR3 is 13 residues long. The CDR3 loop is CASSRRTLYEQYF. CDR3 nucleotides: TGTGCCAGCAGCAGACGGACTCTCTACGAGCAGTACTTC.

The chain uses TRBV27 and TRBJ1-2; D is unclear. The CDR3 covers 13 residues. CDR1 is MNHEY and CDR2 is SMNVEV in the germline V gene (reference sequence). Trimming left V 4 bases short and J 4 bases short, with 10 bases between. CDR3 bases: TGTGCCAGCAGTTCTAGCGAGGGCTATGGCTACACCTTC. Residues: CASSSSEGYGYTF.